The 10 T cell receptor beta chains below all came from one sample that was sequenced in a study of beta chain features in type 1 diabetes. Expressed TCRB transcripts were sequenced because the entire RNA isolate underwent reverse transcription. This table comes from immunoSEQ multiplex PCR, and its TCRdb copy is limited to in-frame clones, with some not included. The sample contains almost 250,000 clones, roughly 13% of which appear only once. The sample comprised naive CD4+ T cells from blood. These receptor sequences come from a woman between 40 and 55 years old in good health.

In this sample, this clone turned up a few times. The rearrangement joins TRBV7-9 to TRBJ2-6; 12 bases map to TRBD2. Germline CDR1 is SEHNR and CDR2 is FQNEAQ (reference sequence). The CDR3 runs to 18 residues. J lost 2 bases, V lost 2 bases, and 4 bases had no gene match. The CDR3 region is CASSLLLAGGPGANVLTF. In DNA form, the CDR3 reads TGTGCCAGCAGCTTACTACTAGCGGGGGGACCTGGGGCCAACGTCCTGACTTTC.

The chain employs TRBV11-2 and TRBJ2-2, with TRBD2 matching over 9 bases. V shed 5 bases, J shed 5 bases, and the junction held 6 bases outside the gene matches. The CDR3 sequence is 15 residues long. The germline gives CDR1 SGHAT, CDR2 FQNNGV. CDR3 DNA: TGTGCCAGCAGCCCTAGACTAGCGGTAACCGGGGAGCTGTTTTTT. It is translated as CASSPRLAVTGELFF.

The chain uses TRBV7-9 and TRBJ2-1; 8 bases fit TRBD2. V lost 5 bases, J lost 0 bases, and 3 bases stayed unmatched. Per the germline V gene, CDR1 is SEHNR and CDR2 is FQNEAQ (reference sequence). CDR3 length: 15 residues. CDR3 protein: CASSPGGGSYNEQFF. Written as DNA, the CDR3 is TGTGCCAGCAGCCCCGGGGGGGGCTCCTACAATGAGCAGTTCTTC.

This rearrangement joins TRBV11-2 to TRBJ2-1, with 7 bases aligning to TRBD1. CDR3 length: 14 amino acids. CDR1 is SGHAT, CDR2 FQNNGV, per germline. With 5 bases clipped from V and 3 bases from J, the junction kept 4 bases outside the gene matches. The CDR3 bases are TGTGCCAGCAGCCGGGCAGGGGGCTACAATGAGCAGTTCTTC. It yields the protein CASSRAGGYNEQFF. Looking up the rest from reference TRBV11-2 and TRBJ2-1 gives the full variable domain: EAGVAQSPRYKIIEKRQSVAFWCNPISGHATLYWYQQILGQGPKLLIQFQNNGVVDDSQLPKDRFSAERLKGVDSTLKIQPAKLEDSAVYLCASSRAGGYNEQFFGPGTRLTVL.

The V and J genes are TRBV4-3 and TRBJ2-4; perhaps TRBD1 as D (5 bases). The germline CDR1 and CDR2 sequences are LGHNA and YSLEER. Between the trimmed V and J ends, which lost 3 bases and 0 bases, there was a span of 9 bases. This CDR3 has 15 residues. The CDR3 here is CASSQDILAKNIQYF. CDR3 nucleotides: TGCGCCAGCAGCCAGGACATATTAGCCAAAAACATTCAGTACTTC.

This clone was observed a handful of times. The CDR3 protein is CASSYLGVSYNEQFF. The CDR3 DNA sequence: TGTGCCAGCAGTTACTTAGGGGTATCCTACAATGAGCAGTTCTTC. The J gene is TRBJ2-1, the V gene TRBV6-5; tentative D call: TRBD1 (5 bases). V was clipped by 1 base and J by 1 base, with 8 bases between them. The CDR3 is 15 amino acids. Germline CDR1 and CDR2: MNHEY and SVGAGI.

A few counts support this clone. In the same sample, other DNA sequences code for this CDR3. V gene TRBV7-2 combines with J gene TRBJ2-1, with D possibly matching TRBD1 (5 bases). The CDR3 consists of 12 residues. CDR1 SGHTA and CDR2 FQGNSA come from the germline V gene. The germline V and J ends were trimmed by 2 bases and 7 bases, with 6 bases remaining between them. CDR3 sequence (DNA): TGTGCCAGCAGCTTATACAGGAATGAGCAGTTCTTC. It yields the protein CASSLYRNEQFF.

This clone was seen only a few times. The same CDR3 arises from other DNA sequences in this sample as well. V gene TRBV23-1 combines with J gene TRBJ1-1, with D possibly being TRBD1 (5 bases). TRBV23-1 is filed as an ORF, its function uncertain. The ends were cut back, 7 bases at V and 1 base at J, with 10 bases in the middle. The CDR3 contains 13 residues. This chain's CDR3 is CASTPGPNTEAFF. For the CDR3, the DNA is TGCGCCAGCACCCCAGGGCCGAACACTGAAGCTTTCTTT.

This clone was detected only a few times. The chain is built from TRBV2 and TRBJ1-4; TRBD1 agrees at 7 bases. After removal of 5 bases from V and 8 bases from J, the junction contained 8 bases not matched to a gene. Germline assignment: CDR1 SNHLY and CDR2 FYNNEI. CDR3 length: 14 residues. The CDR3 spells CASSPRQGGEKLFF. CDR3 coding DNA: TGTGCCAGCAGTCCCCGACAGGGTGGGGAAAAACTGTTTTTT.

The chain links TRBV6-5 to TRBJ2-7; unclear D gene. CDR1 is MNHEY, CDR2 SVGAGI, per germline. The ends were cut back, 7 bases at V and 2 bases at J, with 9 bases in the middle. The CDR3 sequence is 12 residues long. The chain's CDR3 is CASTGLAYEQYF. In DNA, the CDR3 is TGTGCCAGCACCGGCCTAGCCTACGAGCAGTACTTC.